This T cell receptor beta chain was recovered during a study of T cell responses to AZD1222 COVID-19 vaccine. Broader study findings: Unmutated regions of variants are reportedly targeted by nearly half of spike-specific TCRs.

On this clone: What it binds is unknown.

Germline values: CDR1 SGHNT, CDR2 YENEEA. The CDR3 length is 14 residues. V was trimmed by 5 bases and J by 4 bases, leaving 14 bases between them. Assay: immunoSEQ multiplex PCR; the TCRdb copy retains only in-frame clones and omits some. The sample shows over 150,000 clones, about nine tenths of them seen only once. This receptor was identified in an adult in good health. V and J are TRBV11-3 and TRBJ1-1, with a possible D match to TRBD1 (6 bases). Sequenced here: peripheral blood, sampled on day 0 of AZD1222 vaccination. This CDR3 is CASSLRGASTEAFF. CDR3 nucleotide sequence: TGTGCCAGCAGCCTTCGGGGGGCGAGCACTGAAGCTTTCTTT. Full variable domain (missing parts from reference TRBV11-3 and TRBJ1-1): EAGVVQSPRYKIIEKKQPVAFWCNPISGHNTLYWYLQNLGQGPELLIRYENEEAVDDSQLPKDRFSAERLKGVDSTLKIQPAELGDSAVYLCASSLRGASTEAFFGQGTRLTVV.